The 30 T cell receptor beta chains presented below share a single source sample, sequenced in a study of cytomegalovirus exposure and HLA in healthy donors. The PCR was carried out with 60 Vbeta primers and 13 Jbeta primers. Using immunoSEQ multiplex PCR, the repertoire was profiled, and TCRdb retains in-frame clones only, with some absent. The profile shows about 130,000 clones, roughly 82% of them singletons. The sequencing sample was made of PBMCs. The receptors come from a male donor in good health and CMV-seropositive.

This chain joins TRBV5-6 and TRBJ1-5; the D gene is possibly TRBD1 (5 bases). CDR1 and CDR2 (germline): SGHDT, YYEEEE. With 0 bases removed from V and 6 bases from J, the gap between germline ends came to 16 bases. CDR3 length: 16 amino acids. The CDR3 reads CASSLAMGRGAQPQHF. The CDR3, as DNA: TGTGCCAGCAGCTTGGCTATGGGTAGGGGCGCTCAGCCCCAGCATTTT.

This chain uses TRBV4-2 with TRBJ2-3, with 12 bases fitting TRBD2. The CDR3 extends over 17 amino acids. V was clipped by 0 bases and J by 1 base; unmatched bases: 2. Germline V CDR1 and CDR2: LGHNA, YNFKEQ. In DNA, the CDR3 is TGTGCCAGCAGCCAAGACCGGACTAGCGGGGGCACAGATACGCAGTATTTT. It translates to CASSQDRTSGGTDTQYF.

The V and J genes are TRBV5-1 and TRBJ2-1; D possibly corresponds to TRBD2 (5 bases). The CDR3 is made up of 14 amino acids. V lost 0 bases, J lost 6 bases, and 10 bases lay in between. Germline CDR1 SGHRS, CDR2 YFSETQ. The chain's CDR3 is CASSLAGILNEQFF. CDR3 sequence (DNA): TGCGCCAGCAGCTTGGCGGGGATCCTCAATGAGCAGTTCTTC.

This clone was counted once. CDR3 in DNA: TGTGCCAGCAGTTTCAGGATAGCGGGAGGGCCGGTCTACGAGCAGTACTTC. As protein: CASSFRIAGGPVYEQYF. V usage is TRBV28 and J usage is TRBJ2-7; 11 bases are a match to TRBD2. V trimming: 3 bases; J trimming: 3 bases; junction bases outside the gene matches: 10. The V gene's germline CDR1 is MDHEN and CDR2 SYDVKM. This CDR3 contains 17 residues.

The V gene is TRBV9, the J gene TRBJ1-3, with D hard to call. CDR3 size: 14 residues. V was trimmed by 3 bases and J by 2 bases, leaving 9 bases between them. The germline CDR1 and CDR2 sequences are SGDLS and YYNGEE. The CDR3 sequence is CASSGGQPGNTIYF. CDR3 nucleotides: TGTGCCAGCAGCGGCGGGCAACCTGGAAACACCATATATTTT.

This clone was seen a few times. The chain joins TRBV19 to TRBJ2-2; TRBD1 matches at 10 bases. Germline values: CDR1 LNHDA, CDR2 SQIVND (reference sequence). Trimming removed 4 bases from V and 1 base from J; junction bases left unmatched: 3. The CDR3 runs to 16 residues. The chain's CDR3 is CASSSRDRGNTGELFF. The CDR3 bases are TGTGCCAGTAGTAGCCGGGACAGGGGGAACACCGGGGAGCTGTTTTTT.

The V gene is TRBV13, the J gene TRBJ2-7; no definite D call. This CDR3 has 14 residues. The V gene lost 4 bases and the J gene lost 3 bases, with 13 bases spanning the gap. Per the germline V gene, CDR1 is PRHDT and CDR2 is FYEKMQ (reference sequence). CDR3 in DNA: TGTGCCAGCAGCTCCAATATACTGAGCTACGAGCAGTACTTC. As protein: CASSSNILSYEQYF.

This clone was picked up one time. The chain recombines TRBV7-9 with TRBJ2-5; 11 bases match TRBD2. V lost 6 bases to trimming and J lost 5 bases; unmatched junction nucleotides: 8. The CDR3 extends over 15 amino acids. Germline CDR1 is SEHNR and CDR2 is FQNEAQ (reference sequence). This chain's CDR3 is CASSTSGSFVETQYF. The CDR3 DNA reads as TGTGCCAGCAGTACTAGCGGGAGCTTTGTGGAGACCCAGTACTTC. Filled out from reference TRBV7-9 and TRBJ2-5, the complete variable domain reads DTGVSQNPRHKITKRGQNVTFRCDPISEHNRLYWYRQTLGQGPEFLTYFQNEAQLEKSRLLSDRFSAERPKGSFSTLEIQRTEQGDSAMYLCASSTSGSFVETQYFGPGTRLLVL.

The J gene is TRBJ1-5, the V gene TRBV28; no definite D call. The V gene lost 6 bases and the J gene lost 5 bases, with 8 bases spanning the gap. Germline CDR1 MDHEN, CDR2 SYDVKM. CDR3 length: 12 amino acids. The CDR3 is CASRQWDQPQHF. The CDR3 region has the DNA TGTGCCAGCAGACAGTGGGATCAGCCCCAGCATTTT.

The chain recombines TRBV28 with TRBJ2-7, with TRBD1 matching 11 bases. There are 14 residues in the CDR3. Looked up from germline, CDR1 is MDHEN and CDR2 is SYDVKM. V was pared by 7 bases and J by 5 bases, with 7 bases of the junction left unmatched. Here the CDR3 reads CASKPGTGGNEQYF. The DNA of the CDR3 is TGTGCCAGCAAGCCCGGGACAGGGGGAAACGAGCAGTACTTC.

The chain employs TRBV19 and TRBJ2-1; 8 positions agree with TRBD2. CDR3 length: 13 amino acids. V lost 6 bases, J lost 7 bases, and 5 bases stayed unmatched. Germline CDR1 reads LNHDA; CDR2 reads SQIVND (reference sequence). CDR3 bases: TGTGCCAGTAGCGGGAGGGAGAAAAATGAGCAGTTCTTC. It translates to CASSGREKNEQFF.

The chain links TRBV7-2 to TRBJ1-3; tentative D call: TRBD1 (6 bases). Trimming removed 5 bases at V and 9 bases at J, with 23 bases between. Germline V lookup: CDR1 SGHTA, CDR2 FQGNSA. The CDR3 has 16 amino acids. CDR3 DNA: TGTGCCAGCAGCCCAACCCCCGGGACACGGCTCGGCACCATATATTTT. This encodes CASSPTPGTRLGTIYF.

The genes are TRBV27 and TRBJ2-7; 7 bases line up with TRBD2. The CDR3 has 14 amino acids. V lost 3 bases to trimming and J lost 3 bases; unmatched junction nucleotides: 5. Germline CDR1 and CDR2: MNHEY and SMNVEV (reference sequence). The DNA for the CDR3 is TGTGCCAGCAGTTTCCGGCGGGAGTTCTACGAGCAGTACTTC. Protein sequence: CASSFRREFYEQYF.

The CDR3 loop reads CATSRDGSDLQETQYF. CDR3 nucleotide sequence: TGTGCCACCAGCAGAGATGGTTCGGACTTACAAGAGACCCAGTACTTC. The chain employs TRBV15 and TRBJ2-5; weak D call: TRBD2 (5 bases). Germline lookup yields CDR1 LNHNV and CDR2 YYDKDF (reference sequence). V dropped 0 bases and J dropped 2 bases, with 13 bases sitting between them. The CDR3 is made up of 16 amino acids.

A single count supports this clone. At one end, the junction sequence differs from germline, possibly due to a read error. The rearrangement uses TRBV7-2 and TRBJ1-2, with unresolved D. CDR1 and CDR2 from the germline V gene are SGHTA and FQGNSA. This CDR3 is built from 13 residues. The CDR3 reads CASSPQPSEGYAF. CDR3 nucleotide sequence: TGTGCCAGCAGCCCCCAGCCGTCTGAGGGCTACGCCTTC.

This chain links TRBV5-1 with TRBJ2-5; no firm D call. Judging by the DNA end, TRBJ2-7 fits better; the J call may be wrong. The germline gives CDR1 SGHRS, CDR2 YFSETQ. The CDR3 spans 17 residues. CDR3 bases: TGCGCCAGCAGCCCTAGAATCGCCCGGGTGGATCTACGCGAGCAGTACTTC. It specifies CASSPRIARVDLREQYF.

The chain couples TRBV15 to TRBJ2-5; 9 nucleotides match TRBD1. Matching the DNA end better, TRBJ2-7 makes the J call doubtful. Germline V gene sequence: CDR1 LNHNV, CDR2 YYDKDF (reference sequence). The CDR3 runs 15 residues. CDR3 sequence (DNA): TGTGCCACCAGCACCCGGGACAGGGCCGCCTACGAGCAGTACTTC. Translation gives CATSTRDRAAYEQYF.

This chain connects TRBV28 to TRBJ1-5; D remains ambiguous. Germline assignment: CDR1 MDHEN and CDR2 SYDVKM. This CDR3 has 13 amino acids. The ends were cut back, 6 bases at V and 9 bases at J, with 15 bases in the middle. Here the CDR3 DNA reads TGTGCCAGCAGACGAGACGGGAGCGGGCCCCAGCATTTT. Its protein product is CASRRDGSGPQHF.

This clone appeared once. The CDR3 DNA reads as TGTGCCAGCCGGCAGGAACACCAAGAGACCCAGTACTTC. This encodes CASRQEHQETQYF. This chain links TRBV27 with TRBJ2-5; D gene ambiguous. This CDR3 has 13 amino acids. Trimming pared 8 bases from V and 0 bases from J, leaving 10 bases between. The V gene's germline CDR1 is MNHEY and CDR2 SMNVEV (reference sequence).

The chain recombines TRBV27 with TRBJ1-1, with a tentative D call TRBD1 (5 bases). The germline CDR1 and CDR2 sequences are MNHEY and SMNVEV (reference sequence). CDR3 size: 15 residues. Trimming removed 3 bases at V and 1 base at J, with 12 bases between. The CDR3 is CASSFGLTGNTEAFF. Here the CDR3 DNA reads TGTGCCAGCAGTTTCGGGCTTACAGGGAACACTGAAGCTTTCTTT.

This chain connects TRBV30 to TRBJ2-6, with 10 bases fitting TRBD1. CDR3 size: 14 residues. CDR1 is GTSNPN, CDR2 SVGIG, per germline (reference sequence). After removal of 5 bases from V and 2 bases from J, the junction contained 0 bases not matched to a gene. CDR3 amino acids: CAWGQGAGANVLTF. The CDR3 DNA is TGTGCCTGGGGACAGGGGGCTGGGGCCAACGTCCTGACTTTC. The full variable domain, with the rest looked up from reference TRBV30 and TRBJ2-6, is SQTIHQWPATLVQPVGSPLSLECTVEGTSNPNLYWYRQAAGRGLQLLFYSVGIGQISSEVPQNLSASRPQDRQFILSSKKLLLSDSGFYLCAWGQGAGANVLTFGAGSRLTVL.

This chain uses TRBV6-6 with TRBJ2-1, with 10 nucleotides matching TRBD2. The germline V gene encodes CDR1 MNHNY and CDR2 SVGAGI (reference sequence). Trimming at V came to 6 bases and at J to 6 bases, leaving 11 bases not matched to a gene. The CDR3 spans 16 residues. The CDR3 coding sequence is TGTGCCAGCAGGCAGATTCTAGCGGGAGTATCCAATGAGCAGTTCTTC. This codes for CASRQILAGVSNEQFF.

In DNA, the CDR3 is TGTGCCAGCAGCCCTGGCGGGGGACGGTACGAGCAGTACTTC. Translated, it gives CASSPGGGRYEQYF. V and J are TRBV7-9 and TRBJ2-7; 7 bases are a match to TRBD2. V lost 5 bases and J lost 4; bases outside the gene matches: 8. The CDR3 is 14 amino acids. The germline V gene has CDR1 SEHNR and CDR2 FQNEAQ (reference sequence).

The V and J genes are TRBV19 and TRBJ1-2, with D unclear. The CDR3 loop spans 16 amino acids. Per the germline V gene, CDR1 is LNHDA and CDR2 is SQIVND (reference sequence). Deletions cut 6 bases from V and 4 bases from J, with 21 bases between. CDR3 region: CASSSPGPVSPYGYTF. Here the CDR3 DNA reads TGTGCCAGTAGCAGCCCGGGTCCAGTTAGTCCCTATGGCTACACCTTC. The full variable domain, in which reference TRBV19 and TRBJ1-2 provide the parts outside the CDR3, is DGGITQSPKYLFRKEGQNVTLSCEQNLNHDAMYWYRQDPGQGLRLIYYSQIVNDFQKGDIAEGYSVSREKKESFPLTVTSAQKNPTAFYLCASSSPGPVSPYGYTFGSGTRLTVV.

This chain joins TRBV6-5 and TRBJ2-1; D unresolved. The V and J ends lost 5 bases and 4 bases respectively, with 15 bases between them. Germline assignment: CDR1 MNHEY and CDR2 SVGAGI. CDR3 length: 15 amino acids. CDR3 in amino acids: CASSPSLRRYNEQFF. CDR3 coding DNA: TGTGCCAGCAGTCCTTCCCTCCGTCGGTACAATGAGCAGTTCTTC.

This clone came up a few times. The chain carries TRBV19 and TRBJ1-1; 8 nucleotides align to TRBD1. CDR1 is LNHDA, CDR2 SQIVND, per germline (reference sequence). This CDR3 is built from 14 residues. Trimming removed 5 bases from V and 1 base from J; junction bases left unmatched: 3. The CDR3 sequence: CASSDRGKNTEAFF. The CDR3, as DNA: TGTGCCAGTAGTGACAGGGGAAAGAACACTGAAGCTTTCTTT.

This clone was observed a single time. The rearrangement joins TRBV7-9 to TRBJ1-5; 9 bases are a match to TRBD1. This CDR3 comprises 16 residues. After removal of 0 bases from V and 6 bases from J, the junction contained 6 bases not matched to a gene. Germline CDR1 and CDR2: SEHNR and FQNEAQ (reference sequence). Here the CDR3 reads CASSLAGQGLGQPQHF. The CDR3 DNA reads as TGTGCCAGCAGCTTAGCGGGACAGGGATTGGGTCAGCCCCAGCATTTT.

The rearrangement joins TRBV10-3 to TRBJ1-1, with 8 bases matching TRBD1. This CDR3 has 14 residues. The ends lost 6 bases at V and 5 bases at J; junction bases unmatched: 8. Germline V CDR1 and CDR2: ENHRY, SYGVKD. CDR3 residues: CAIRDRDVGTEAFF. The CDR3 DNA reads as TGTGCCATCAGGGACAGGGATGTTGGGACTGAAGCTTTCTTT.

With regard to this clone: The junction shows a germline mismatch at one end, possibly a read error. The V gene is TRBV7-2, the J gene TRBJ2-1; D is unclear. Germline CDR1 reads SGHTA; CDR2 reads FQGNSA. The CDR3 has 13 amino acids. CDR3: CASTPRLHKEQFF. In nucleotides, the CDR3 is TGTGCCAGCACCCCCCGACTTCACAAGGAGCAGTTCTTC.

The rearrangement links TRBV30 to TRBJ2-7; TRBD1 aligns across 8 bases. The CDR3 has 13 amino acids. Germline V CDR1 and CDR2: GTSNPN, SVGIG (reference sequence). Trimming took 6 bases from V and 0 from J; bases not matched to a gene: 4. The CDR3: CACPGQDSYEQYF. The DNA for the CDR3 is TGTGCCTGCCCGGGACAGGACTCCTACGAGCAGTACTTC.